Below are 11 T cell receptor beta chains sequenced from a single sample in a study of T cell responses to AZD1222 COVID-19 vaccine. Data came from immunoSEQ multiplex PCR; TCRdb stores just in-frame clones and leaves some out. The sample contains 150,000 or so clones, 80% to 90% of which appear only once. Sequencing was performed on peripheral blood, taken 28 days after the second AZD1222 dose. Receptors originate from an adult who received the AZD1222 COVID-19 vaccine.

The CDR3 DNA follows: TGCGCCAGCAGCCTGGCAGGACAGGGAGTCTACAATGAGCAGTTCTTC. It codes for CASSLAGQGVYNEQFF. The gene calls are TRBV4-1 and TRBJ2-1, with TRBD1 identical over 8 bases. This CDR3 contains 16 residues. Trimming took 4 bases from V and 3 from J; bases not matched to a gene: 8. Germline lookup yields CDR1 MGHRA and CDR2 YSYEKL.

Here the CDR3 DNA reads TGTGCCAGCAGTTATGGTCTCCACAACACTGAAGCTTTCTTT. Translating it yields CASSYGLHNTEAFF. V gene TRBV6-2 or TRBV6-3 combines with J gene TRBJ1-1; D call uncertain. Trimming left V 3 bases short and J 2 bases short, with 10 bases between. Germline CDR1 MNHEY, CDR2 SVGEGT. The CDR3 length is 14 residues.

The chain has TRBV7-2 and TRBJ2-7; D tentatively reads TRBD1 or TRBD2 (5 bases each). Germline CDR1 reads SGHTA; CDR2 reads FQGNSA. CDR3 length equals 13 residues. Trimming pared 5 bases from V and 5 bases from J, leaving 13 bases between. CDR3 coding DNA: TGTGCCAGCAGCCGCATGGGGACCCACGAGCAGTACTTC. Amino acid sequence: CASSRMGTHEQYF.

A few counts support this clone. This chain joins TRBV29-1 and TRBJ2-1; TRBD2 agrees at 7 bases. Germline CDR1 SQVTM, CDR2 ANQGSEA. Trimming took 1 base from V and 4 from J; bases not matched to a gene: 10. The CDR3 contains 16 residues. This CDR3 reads CSVEVWAQRGYNEQFF. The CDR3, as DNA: TGCAGCGTTGAAGTTTGGGCACAGCGGGGATACAATGAGCAGTTCTTC.

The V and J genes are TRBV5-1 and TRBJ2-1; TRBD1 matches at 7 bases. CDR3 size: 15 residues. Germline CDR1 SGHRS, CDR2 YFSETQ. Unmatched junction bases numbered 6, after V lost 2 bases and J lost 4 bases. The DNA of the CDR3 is TGCGCCAGCAGCTTTGTGACAGGGAATTACAATGAGCAGTTCTTC. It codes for CASSFVTGNYNEQFF. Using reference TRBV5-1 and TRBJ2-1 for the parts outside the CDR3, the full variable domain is KAGVTQTPRYLIKTRGQQVTLSCSPISGHRSVSWYQQTPGQGLQFLFEYFSETQRNKGNFPGRFSGRQFSNSRSEMNVSTLELGDSALYLCASSFVTGNYNEQFFGPGTRLTVL.

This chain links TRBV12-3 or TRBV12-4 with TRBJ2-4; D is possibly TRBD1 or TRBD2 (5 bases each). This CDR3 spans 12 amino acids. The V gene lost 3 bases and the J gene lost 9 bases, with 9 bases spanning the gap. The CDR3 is CASSLGDGIQYF. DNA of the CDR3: TGTGCCAGCAGTTTGGGGGATGGCATTCAGTACTTC.

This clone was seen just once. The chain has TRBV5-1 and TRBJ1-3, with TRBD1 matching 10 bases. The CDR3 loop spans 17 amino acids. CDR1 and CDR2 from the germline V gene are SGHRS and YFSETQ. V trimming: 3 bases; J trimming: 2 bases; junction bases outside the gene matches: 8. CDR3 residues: CASSSRGDRGPGNTIYF. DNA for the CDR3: TGCGCCAGCAGCTCCAGGGGAGACAGGGGGCCTGGAAACACCATATATTTT.

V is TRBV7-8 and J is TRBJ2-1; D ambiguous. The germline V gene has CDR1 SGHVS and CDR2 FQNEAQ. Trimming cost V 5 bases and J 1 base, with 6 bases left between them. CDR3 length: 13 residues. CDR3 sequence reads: CASSLASYNEQFF. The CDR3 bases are TGTGCCAGCAGCCTGGCATCCTACAATGAGCAGTTCTTC.

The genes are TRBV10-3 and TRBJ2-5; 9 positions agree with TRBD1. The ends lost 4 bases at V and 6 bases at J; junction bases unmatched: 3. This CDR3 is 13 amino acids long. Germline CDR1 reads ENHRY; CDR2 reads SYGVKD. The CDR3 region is CAISGQGGQTQYF. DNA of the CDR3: TGTGCCATCAGTGGACAGGGGGGACAGACCCAGTACTTC.

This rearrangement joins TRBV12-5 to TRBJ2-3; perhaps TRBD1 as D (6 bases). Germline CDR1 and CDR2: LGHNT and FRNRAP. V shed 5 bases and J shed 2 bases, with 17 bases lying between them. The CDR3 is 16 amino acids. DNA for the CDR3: TGTGCTAGTGGTCTGGGCCAGGGGCGATTCACAGATACGCAGTATTTT. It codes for CASGLGQGRFTDTQYF.

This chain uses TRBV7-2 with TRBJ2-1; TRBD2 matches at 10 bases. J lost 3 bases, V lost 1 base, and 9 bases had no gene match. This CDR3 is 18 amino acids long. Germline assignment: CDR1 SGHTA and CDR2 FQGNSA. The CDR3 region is CASSLGLAGASGYNEQFF. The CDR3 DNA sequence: TGTGCCAGCAGCTTAGGCCTAGCGGGAGCTTCAGGCTACAATGAGCAGTTCTTC.